This T cell receptor (beta chain) was found in a study of T cell responses to AZD1222 COVID-19 vaccine. Study outcomes and limitations: The sample set comprised mostly white British donors with more females, and clonal diversity was possibly underestimated. Mapped onto spike, vaccine-associated CD4 TCRs spanned it and were dominant at 160-218 and 743-854. As reported, nearly half of all spike-specific TCRs target variant regions that are unmutated. An increase in Spike-specific TCR breadth and depth was observed after two AZD1222 doses.

As regards this clone: Its antigen is unknown.

The data were produced by immunoSEQ multiplex PCR, yet TCRdb's version contains in-frame clones alone and is incomplete. The sample gives about 140,000 clones, around 91% of which show up once; 4% to 5% is in the top ten. The V and J ends lost 5 bases and 4 bases, in that order; junction bases with no gene match: 8. Germline CDR1 is SEHNR and CDR2 is FQNEAQ (reference sequence). The CDR3 runs 16 residues. The input for sequencing was peripheral blood, taken on day 0 of AZD1222 vaccination. This chain joins TRBV7-9 and TRBJ1-4, with 9 bases identical to TRBD1. This receptor was taken from an adult in good health. The CDR3 nucleotides read TGTGCCAGCAGCCACGCCAAGGGACAGGGTAATGAAAAACTGTTTTTT. As protein: CASSHAKGQGNEKLFF.